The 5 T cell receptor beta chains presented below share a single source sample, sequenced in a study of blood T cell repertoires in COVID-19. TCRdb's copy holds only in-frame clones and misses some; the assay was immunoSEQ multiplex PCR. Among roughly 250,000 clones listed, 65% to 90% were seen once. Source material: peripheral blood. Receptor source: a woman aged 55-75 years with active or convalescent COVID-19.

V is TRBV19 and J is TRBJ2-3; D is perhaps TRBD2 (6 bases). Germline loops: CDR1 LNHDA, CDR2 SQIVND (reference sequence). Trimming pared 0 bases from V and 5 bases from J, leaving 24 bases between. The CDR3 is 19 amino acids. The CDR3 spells CASSIDGGVGSAKEDTQYF. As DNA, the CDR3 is TGTGCCAGTAGTATAGATGGCGGGGTGGGTTCGGCCAAAGAAGATACGCAGTATTTT.

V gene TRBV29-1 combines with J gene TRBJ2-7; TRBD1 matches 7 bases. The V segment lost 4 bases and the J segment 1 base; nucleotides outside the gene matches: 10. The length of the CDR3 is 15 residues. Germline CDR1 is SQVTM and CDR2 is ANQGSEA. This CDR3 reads CSVAPSGTVSYEQYF. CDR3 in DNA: TGCAGCGTTGCTCCATCCGGGACAGTTTCCTACGAGCAGTACTTC.

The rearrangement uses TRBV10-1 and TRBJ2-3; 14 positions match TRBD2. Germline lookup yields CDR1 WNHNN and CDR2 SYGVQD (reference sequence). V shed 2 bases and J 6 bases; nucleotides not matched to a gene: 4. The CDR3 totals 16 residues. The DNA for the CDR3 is TGCGCCAGCAGTGAGGGGACTAGCGGGGGTAGGGATACGCAGTATTTT. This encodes CASSEGTSGGRDTQYF.

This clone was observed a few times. CDR3 coding DNA: TGTGCCAGCAGCTTAACAGGGGCGGGAGAGACCCAGTACTTC. Its protein product is CASSLTGAGETQYF. The chain joins TRBV11-2 to TRBJ2-5, with 7 positions matching TRBD1. Trimming at V came to 2 bases and at J to 4 bases, leaving 4 bases not matched to a gene. In germline, CDR1 is SGHAT, CDR2 FQNNGV. The CDR3 has 14 amino acids.

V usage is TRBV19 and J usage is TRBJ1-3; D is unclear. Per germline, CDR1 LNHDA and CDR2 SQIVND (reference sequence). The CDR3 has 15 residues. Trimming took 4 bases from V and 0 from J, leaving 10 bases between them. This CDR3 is CASSTPPGSGNTIYF. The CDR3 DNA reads TGTGCCAGTAGTACCCCCCCGGGCTCTGGAAACACCATATATTTT.